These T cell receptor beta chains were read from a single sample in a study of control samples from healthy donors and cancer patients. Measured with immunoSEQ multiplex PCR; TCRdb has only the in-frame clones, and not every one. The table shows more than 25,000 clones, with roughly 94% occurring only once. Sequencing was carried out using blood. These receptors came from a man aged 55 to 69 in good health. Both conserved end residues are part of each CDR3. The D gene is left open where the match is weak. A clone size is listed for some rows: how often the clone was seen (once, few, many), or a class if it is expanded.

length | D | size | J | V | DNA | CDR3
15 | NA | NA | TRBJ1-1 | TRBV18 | TGTGCCAGCTCACCAGTAGTTACCCCGCGAGCTGAAGCTTTCTTT | CASSPVVTPRAEAFF
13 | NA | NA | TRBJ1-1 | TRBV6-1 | TGTGCCAGCAGTCGGATACTGAACACTGAAGCTTTCTTT | CASSRILNTEAFF
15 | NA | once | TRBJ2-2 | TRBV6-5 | TGTGCCAGCAGTTACAAGCGGCAGAACACCGGGGAGCTGTTTTTT | CASSYKRQNTGELFF
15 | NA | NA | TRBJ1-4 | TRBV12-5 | TGTGCTAGTGGCCCCGCCGGGGCGGGGGTTGTAAAACTGTTTTTT | CASGPAGAGVVKLFF
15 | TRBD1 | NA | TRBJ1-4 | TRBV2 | TGTGCCAGTAGATTTTTAACAGGGGTTCTCGAAAAACTGTTTTTT | CASRFLTGVLEKLFF
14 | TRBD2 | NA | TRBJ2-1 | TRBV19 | TGTGCCAGTAGTTTGCGGACTAGCTACAATGAGCAGTTCTTC | CASSLRTSYNEQFF
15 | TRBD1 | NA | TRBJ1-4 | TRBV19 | TGTGCCAGTAGCCCCCCGGACAGGGATGATGAAAAACTGTTTTTT | CASSPPDRDDEKLFF
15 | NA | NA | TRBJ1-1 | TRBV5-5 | TGTGCCAGCAGCTTGGGGGGGGCCGGGAACACTGAAGCTTTCTTT | CASSLGGAGNTEAFF
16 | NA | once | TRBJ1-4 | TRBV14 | TGTGCCAGCAGCCAACTTACAGGTGCAACTAATGAAAAACTGTTTTTT | CASSQLTGATNEKLFF
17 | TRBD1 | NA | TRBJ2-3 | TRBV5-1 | TGCGCCAGCAGCTTGGTGGGGACAGGGGCTGGCACAGATACGCAGTATTTT | CASSLVGTGAGTDTQYF
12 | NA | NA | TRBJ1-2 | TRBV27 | TGTGCCAGCAGTTTCTCAGGGAGTGGCTACACCTTC | CASSFSGSGYTF
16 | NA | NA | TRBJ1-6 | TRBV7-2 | TGTGCCAGCAGCTTAGAGTTAAGGGGAGGTAATTCACCCCTCCACTTT | CASSLELRGGNSPLHF
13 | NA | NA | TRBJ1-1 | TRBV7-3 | TGTGCCAGCAGCTTAACGCTCACAGGGGAAGCTTTCTTT | CASSLTLTGEAFF
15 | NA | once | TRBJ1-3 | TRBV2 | TGTGCCAGCAGTGAAGAAGGTCTGTCTGGAAACACCATATATTTT | CASSEEGLSGNTIYF
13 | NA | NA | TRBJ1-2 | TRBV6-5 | TGTGCCAGCAAGGTACGAGATAACTATGGCTACACCTTC | CASKVRDNYGYTF
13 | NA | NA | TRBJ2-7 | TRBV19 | TGTGCCAGTAGTTCGGGACATACCTACGAGCAGTACTTC | CASSSGHTYEQYF